This T cell receptor beta chain was identified during a study of blood T cell repertoires in COVID-19. The V and J ends lost 8 bases and 0 bases respectively, with 8 bases between them. Germline V lookup: CDR1 MNHEY, CDR2 SVGAGI. The CDR3 is 13 amino acids. Enrollees, about 18 to 89 years old, lived in about two dozen US areas. The sample holds one count of this clone. Here immunoSEQ multiplex PCR was the method, and the copy in TCRdb shows in-frame clones only, minus some. Counted here are 200,000 to 250,000 clones, approximately 83% occurring once; the ten biggest clones make up roughly 3.5%. Specimen: PBMCs or T cells enriched from blood (not recorded which). V and J are TRBV6-5 and TRBJ1-5; the D is unclear. This TCR derives from a woman in her fifties or sixties who had recovered from COVID-19. CDR3 DNA: TGTGCCAGCGTTCAGTATAGCAATCAGCCCCAGCATTTT. Protein product: CASVQYSNQPQHF.